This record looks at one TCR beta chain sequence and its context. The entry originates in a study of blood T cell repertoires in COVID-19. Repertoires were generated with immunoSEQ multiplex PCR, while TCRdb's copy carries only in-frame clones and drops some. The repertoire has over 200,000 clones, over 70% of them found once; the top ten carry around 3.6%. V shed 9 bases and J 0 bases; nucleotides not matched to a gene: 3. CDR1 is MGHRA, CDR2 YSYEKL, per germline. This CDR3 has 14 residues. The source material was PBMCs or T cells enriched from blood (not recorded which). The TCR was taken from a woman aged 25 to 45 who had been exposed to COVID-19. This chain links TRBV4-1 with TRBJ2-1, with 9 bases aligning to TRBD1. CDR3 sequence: CARAGQGSYNEQFF. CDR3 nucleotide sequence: TGCGCCAGGGCGGGACAGGGCTCCTACAATGAGCAGTTCTTC.